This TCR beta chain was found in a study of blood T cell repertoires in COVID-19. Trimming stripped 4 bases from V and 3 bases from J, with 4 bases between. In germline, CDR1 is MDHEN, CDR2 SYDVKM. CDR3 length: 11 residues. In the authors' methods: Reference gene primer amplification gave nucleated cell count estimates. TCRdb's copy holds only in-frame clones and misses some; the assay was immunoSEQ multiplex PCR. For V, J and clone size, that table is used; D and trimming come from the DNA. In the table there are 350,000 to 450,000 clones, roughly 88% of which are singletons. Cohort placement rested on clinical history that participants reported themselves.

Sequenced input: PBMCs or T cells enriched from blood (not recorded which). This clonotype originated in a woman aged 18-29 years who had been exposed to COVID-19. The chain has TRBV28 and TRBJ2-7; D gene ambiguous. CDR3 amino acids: CASSSVYEQYF. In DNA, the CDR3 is TGTGCCAGCAGTTCGGTCTACGAGCAGTACTTC.